This TCR beta chain was captured in a study of CD4 T cells in relation to SARS-CoV-2 and coronaviruses. Study conclusions and caveats: Each donor contributed either pre-pandemic or post-infection samples, not both.

For this clone: Its antigen is still unknown.

The CDR3 consists of 15 residues. With 4 bases removed from V and 1 base from J, the gap between germline ends came to 13 bases. The germline V gene has CDR1 SGHRS and CDR2 YFSETQ. Measured with immunoSEQ multiplex PCR; TCRdb has only the in-frame clones, and not every one. The sample includes tens of thousands of clones, roughly 88% of them seen just once. This chain connects TRBV5-1 to TRBJ2-3; D unresolved. Input material: memory CD4+ T cells from PBMCs. The origin of this receptor is an adult with COVID-19. CDR3 loop: CASSIGTPGTDTQYF. In DNA, the CDR3 is TGCGCCAGCAGCATAGGTACCCCCGGCACAGATACGCAGTATTTT.